The entry below gives a single T cell receptor beta chain sequence along with its context. CDR1 and CDR2 from the germline V gene are LNHDA and SQIVND (reference sequence). The CDR3 runs to 14 residues. V was shortened by 7 bases and J by 3 bases, with 16 bases between the two germline ends. It was with 60 Vbeta and 13 Jbeta primers that the PCR ran. Only in-frame clones appear in the TCRdb table, and some are missing; sequencing was by immunoSEQ multiplex PCR. Found here are 180,000 or so clones, around 80% of them singletons; the top ten hold around 1.4%. The donors, nominally healthy at sampling, likely had unrecorded immune exposures. This entry is derived from a study of cytomegalovirus exposure and HLA in healthy donors.

This clonotype originated in a girl between 10 and 17 years old in good health and CMV-seropositive. The chain joins TRBV19 to TRBJ2-7; TRBD2 is a possible D gene (6 bases). Specimen: PBMCs. In DNA form, the CDR3 reads TGTGCCAGTACCATTGGAGGGGCAGGCTACGAGCAGTACTTC. The encoded protein is CASTIGGAGYEQYF. Drawing the rest from reference TRBV19 and TRBJ2-7, the complete variable domain is DGGITQSPKYLFRKEGQNVTLSCEQNLNHDAMYWYRQDPGQGLRLIYYSQIVNDFQKGDIAEGYSVSREKKESFPLTVTSAQKNPTAFYLCASTIGGAGYEQYFGPGTRLTVT.